The subject of this entry is one TCR beta chain. Its antigen is still unknown. No base quality values were provided; no much bigger clone lies one nucleotide off. Between the V and J ends, shortened by 7 bases and 2 bases respectively, the junction contains 13 bases. The CDR3 runs 13 residues from the cysteine to the phenylalanine. Just CDR3 DNA is preserved here, 39 bases in frame from base 1. The germline V gene supplies CDR1 SQVTM and CDR2 ANQGSEA. TCRbeta CDR3 regions were amplified from genomic DNA by means of the immunoSEQ Assay, a bias-controlled multiplex PCR. The authors' analysis ran thus. The number of nucleated cells in each sample was estimated by amplification of reference gene primers within the assay. To quantify the absolute abundance of each unique TCRbeta CDR3 rearrangement, sequence reads were collapsed and filtered. Productive Simpson clonality was computed per sample as the square root of Simpson's diversity index over productive rearrangements. The source is immuneACCESS, and TCRdb retained only in-frame sequences with V and J called. Part of the clones is not carried over; for the studies checked, unresolved V genes explain less than half of this, and the remainder is unexplained. The V and J calls and clone size come from that table; D and trimming were worked out from the DNA. The sample table holds a few hundred thousand clones, of which roughly 86% were seen once. 2.5% to 3.5% of the sample goes to the ten largest clones.

This entry belongs to a study of blood T cell repertoires in COVID-19 (dated by TCRdb to 2018 to 2021). Describing the broader study: Samples covering the acute and convalescent phases of COVID-19 were provided by collaborators in the United States, Italy and Spain. A de-identified subject ID, COVID-19 status, age in years and sex were almost always included in the sample metadata. A freely available public database, intended as a resource for researchers studying the immune response to SARS-CoV-2, is where the repertoires were released. The material from the prospective study consisted of cDNA or gDNA derived from T cells, B-cell-depleted T cells, or PBMCs. Where available, HLA class I and class II types were taken from metadata supplied by the sample provider and were not determined by assay-based typing. Subjects who had been exposed to COVID-19, were actively infected with it, or had recovered from it provided the deeply sampled blood TCRbeta repertoires that made up the dataset. Samples came from the ongoing ImmuneRACE study (first 160 participants) plus 1,254 subjects from 6 global collaborators.

Overall study results and their limits: The quantity of clinical and demographic metadata differed by source and by participant and was supplied without curation.

Participants in the prospective study were enrolled through a virtual design, were aged about 18 to 100 years, and lived in about 25 United States geographic areas. In the prospective study, cohorts were assigned on the basis of participant-reported clinical history obtained from a screening survey and a study questionnaire. Exposed participants had been in contact with someone with a PCR-confirmed or clinician-diagnosed COVID-19 case within 2 weeks of study entry. Each participant in the prospective study had whole blood, serum and a nasopharyngeal or oropharyngeal swab collected by mobile phlebotomists. Over a 2-month period, participants in the prospective study had the option of providing additional blood draws and questionnaires. Before DNA extraction, prospective study blood samples were shipped either frozen or at room temperature.

The chain uses TRBV29-1 and TRBJ2-3; TRBD2 is perhaps the D gene, given 6 matching bases. The clonotype comes from a woman aged 45 to 65 who had been exposed to COVID-19. Sequencing was done on a sample of PBMCs or T cells enriched from blood (not recorded which). The nucleotide sequence reads as follows: TGCAGCGAACGGGGGACTCTCACAGATACGCAGTATTTT. It translates to CSERGTLTDTQYF.